This note documents a single TCR beta chain sequence. Only in-frame clones appear in the TCRdb table, and some are missing; sequencing was by immunoSEQ multiplex PCR. Among roughly 2.5 million clones listed, around nine tenths were seen once. CDR1 and CDR2 from the germline V gene are SGHRS and YFSETQ. The V end lost 3 bases, the J end lost 6 bases, and 15 bases lay between the germline ends. This CDR3 region has 14 residues. This entry comes from a study of shared clonotypes between healthy human individuals. This sequence originates from a man in his late teens or twenties in good health. The chain has TRBV5-1 and TRBJ1-2; no reliable D call. Sequenced input: naive CD4+ T cells sorted from blood. Indicated subset: CD45RA+ positively selected. CDR3 region: CASSSLRGEDGYTF. DNA of the CDR3: TGCGCCAGCAGCTCATTACGGGGAGAGGATGGCTACACCTTC.